These 12 T cell receptor beta chains came from one sample sequenced in a study of blood T cell repertoires in COVID-19. TCRdb keeps only in-frame clones here, not all; method: immunoSEQ multiplex PCR. The table includes 55,000 to 70,000 clones, approximately 89% detected once. The sequenced sample was peripheral blood. The receptors stem from a man aged 55 to 70 with active or convalescent COVID-19.

This clone was seen a few times. The V gene is TRBV10-3, the J gene TRBJ1-1, with D uncertain. The V gene lost 0 bases and the J gene lost 6 bases, with 11 bases spanning the gap. There are 14 residues in the CDR3. From germline, CDR1 is ENHRY and CDR2 SYGVKD. The CDR3 loop is CAISESAAPPEAFF. In DNA, the CDR3 is TGTGCCATCAGTGAGTCGGCGGCTCCTCCTGAAGCTTTCTTT.

The table lists this clone with a few counts. The rearrangement links TRBV9 to TRBJ2-1; 10 bases align to TRBD2. The germline CDR1 and CDR2 sequences are SGDLS and YYNGEE. V lost 2 bases to trimming and J lost 0 bases; unmatched junction nucleotides: 11. CDR3 length equals 19 residues. In DNA, the CDR3 is TGTGCCAGCAGCGTTTGGCTAGCGGGGGTTAGTAGCTCCTACAATGAGCAGTTCTTC. Residues: CASSVWLAGVSSSYNEQFF.

With regard to this clone: An end of the junction differs from the germline gene, which may be a read error. The chain uses TRBV11-2 and TRBJ2-7, with 15 bases matching TRBD2. The germline gives CDR1 SGHAT, CDR2 FQNNGV. This CDR3 is built from 14 residues. This CDR3 is CASSLGGLAGGWDF. In DNA form, the CDR3 reads TGTGCCAGCAGCTTAGGGGGACTAGCGGGAGGTTGGGACTTC.

This chain links TRBV20-1 with TRBJ1-1; 9 nucleotides line up with TRBD1. Germline values: CDR1 DFQATT, CDR2 SNEGSKA (reference sequence). This CDR3 comprises 16 residues. Trimming at V came to 3 bases and at J to 2 bases, leaving 10 bases not matched to a gene. The CDR3 DNA reads TGCAGTGCTAGTAAGGGACAGGGATTGGTTAACACTGAAGCTTTCTTT. Translated, it gives CSASKGQGLVNTEAFF.

The J gene is TRBJ2-6, the V gene TRBV10-3, with 10 bases that match TRBD2. CDR3 length: 18 amino acids. Germline CDR1 and CDR2: ENHRY and SYGVKD. V lost 8 bases and J lost 0; bases outside the gene matches: 10. The CDR3: CAIQGLRLAGSGANVLTF. The DNA for the CDR3 is TGTGCCATCCAGGGACTACGACTAGCGGGCTCTGGGGCCAACGTCCTGACTTTC.

This sequence joins TRBV10-2 and TRBJ1-1; TRBD1 might be the D (5 bases). The V and J ends lost 2 bases and 0 bases respectively, with 7 bases between them. The CDR3 consists of 14 residues. Germline lookup yields CDR1 WSHSY and CDR2 SAAADI. The CDR3 bases are TGCGCCAGCAGTGAGCAGGGAATGAACACTGAAGCTTTCTTT. Amino acids: CASSEQGMNTEAFF.

The chain is built from TRBV6-2 or TRBV6-3 and TRBJ1-5, with a possible D match to TRBD1 (5 bases). In germline, CDR1 is MNHEY, CDR2 SVGEGT. The CDR3 is 15 residues long. V gave up 2 bases and J gave up 2 bases, with 10 bases separating them. This CDR3 reads CASSYDGAGNQPQHF. CDR3 bases: TGTGCCAGCAGTTACGATGGGGCGGGCAATCAGCCCCAGCATTTT.

The rearrangement joins TRBV28 to TRBJ2-2; D may be TRBD1 (5 bases). V lost 5 bases to trimming and J lost 6 bases, with 19 bases between them. CDR1 is MDHEN, CDR2 SYDVKM, per germline. There are 16 residues in the CDR3. The CDR3 coding sequence is TGTGCCAGCAGTCTCCAGGGAACCTTAAACCCCGGGGAGCTGTTTTTT. It encodes CASSLQGTLNPGELFF.

This chain links TRBV6-2 or TRBV6-3 with TRBJ1-1; 7 bases map to TRBD1. Germline CDR1 is MNHEY and CDR2 is SVGEGT. This CDR3 contains 18 residues. After removal of 2 bases from V and 0 bases from J, the junction contained 12 bases not matched to a gene. In DNA, the CDR3 is TGTGCCAGCAGTTACCCCCCCTGGACAGGCAAGATGAACACTGAAGCTTTCTTT. It is translated as CASSYPPWTGKMNTEAFF.

The chain has TRBV28 and TRBJ2-7; 8 positions match TRBD1. Unmatched junction bases numbered 7, after V lost 3 bases and J lost 12 bases. Germline V gene data show CDR1 as MDHEN and CDR2 as SYDVKM. The CDR3 loop spans 12 amino acids. Here the CDR3 reads CASSFRQGIRYF. CDR3 sequence (DNA): TGTGCCAGCAGTTTCCGACAGGGGATTCGGTACTTC. Full variable domain (missing parts from reference TRBV28 and TRBJ2-7): DVKVTQSSRYLVKRTGEKVFLECVQDMDHENMFWYRQDPGLGLRLIYFSYDVKMKEKGDIPEGYSVSREKKERFSLILESASTNQTSMYLCASSFRQGIRYFGPGTRLTVT.

The rearrangement joins TRBV19 to TRBJ2-7; TRBD2 aligns across 8 bases. The V and J ends lost 3 bases and 3 bases, in that order; junction bases with no gene match: 7. This CDR3 has 15 residues. Germline values: CDR1 LNHDA, CDR2 SQIVND (reference sequence). The DNA for the CDR3 is TGTGCCAGTAGTATTTCGAGCGGGGGATACTACGAGCAGTACTTC. It specifies CASSISSGGYYEQYF. Looking up the rest from reference TRBV19 and TRBJ2-7 gives the full variable domain: DGGITQSPKYLFRKEGQNVTLSCEQNLNHDAMYWYRQDPGQGLRLIYYSQIVNDFQKGDIAEGYSVSREKKESFPLTVTSAQKNPTAFYLCASSISSGGYYEQYFGPGTRLTVT.

Only one count was recorded for this clone. The V gene is TRBV28, the J gene TRBJ2-7; 9 positions match TRBD1. From germline, CDR1 is MDHEN and CDR2 SYDVKM. The length of the CDR3 is 15 residues. The ends lost 6 bases at V and 2 bases at J; junction bases unmatched: 8. The CDR3: CASSTQGAQTYEQYF. CDR3 coding DNA: TGTGCCAGCAGCACACAGGGGGCTCAAACCTACGAGCAGTACTTC.